This T cell receptor beta chain was identified during a study of breast tumors, draining lymph nodes, adjacent tissues. TCRdb itself ran the multiplex PCR reads through MiXCR, one entry per CDR3 protein. The sample includes tens of thousands of distinct CDR3 sequences, about 21% seen only once; the top ten take under 9.5%. Per the germline V gene, CDR1 is KGHDR and CDR2 is SFDVKD. There are 14 residues in the CDR3. V dropped 4 bases and J dropped 6; count of bases not matched to a gene: 7. Findings and caveats of the study: Tumor repertoires ranked between lymph nodes and nontumor tissue in diversity, with V and J gene preferences. The data were judged consistent with most tumor T cells coming from lymph node and expanding in tumor.

This clonotype was detected ten times or more. Its antigen is not known. This sequence originates from a female donor with breast cancer. Some clones in this sample may be carry-over from other donors' samples. The gene calls are TRBV24-1 and TRBJ1-2; 7 bases are shared with TRBD1. The specimen sequenced was breast tumor tissue. Here the CDR3 reads CATSETTGFHGYTF. CDR3 nucleotides: TGTGCCACCAGTGAAACGACAGGGTTTCATGGCTACACCTTC.